These 28 T cell receptor beta chains came from one sample sequenced in a study of blood T cell repertoires in COVID-19. Produced via immunoSEQ multiplex PCR; TCRdb's table is partial and in-frame only. The profile shows some 240,000 clones, approximately 78% of them singletons. Specimen: peripheral blood. The receptors derive from an older woman with active or convalescent COVID-19.

The gene calls are TRBV3-1 (or the pseudogene TRBV3-2) and TRBJ2-6; 7 nucleotides match TRBD1. The CDR3 runs 19 residues. V lost 5 bases to trimming and J lost 0 bases; unmatched junction nucleotides: 13. Germline CDR1 LGHDT, CDR2 YNNKEL (reference sequence). The CDR3 DNA is TGTGCCAGCAGCAATGACAGGGCCTTCCCCCGCTCTGGGGCCAACGTCCTGACTTTC. This codes for CASSNDRAFPRSGANVLTF.

This clone was recorded a few times. V gene TRBV7-2 combines with J gene TRBJ2-3; the D gene is possibly TRBD2 (7 bases). Trimming pared 0 bases from V and 1 base from J, leaving 11 bases between. The CDR3 has 16 residues. Germline values: CDR1 SGHTA, CDR2 FQGNSA. The CDR3 reads CASSLAGGGGTDTQYF. In DNA, the CDR3 is TGTGCCAGCAGCTTAGCAGGGGGGGGTGGCACAGATACGCAGTATTTT.

This clone has only a few counts. The rearrangement links TRBV19 to TRBJ2-2; 10 nucleotides align to TRBD2. The germline V gene has CDR1 LNHDA and CDR2 SQIVND (reference sequence). V lost 5 bases to trimming and J lost 7 bases; unmatched junction nucleotides: 10. This CDR3 spans 16 amino acids. CDR3 nucleotides: TGTGCCAGTAGTCCGCGAAAGGGACTAGCGATCGGGGAGCTGTTTTTT. Its translation is CASSPRKGLAIGELFF.

As regards this clone: A junction end diverges from the germline sequence, so it may reflect a read error. The chain links TRBV7-9 to TRBJ2-1; 10 bases agree with TRBD2. The length of the CDR3 is 13 residues. CDR1 and CDR2 from the germline V gene are SEHNR and FQNEAQ (reference sequence). The DNA for the CDR3 is TGTGCCAGCAGCACTAGCGGGAACAATGAGCGGTTCTTC. Its protein product is CASSTSGNNERFF. The variable domain in full, with the rest retrieved from reference TRBV7-9 and TRBJ2-1, is DTGVSQNPRHKITKRGQNVTFRCDPISEHNRLYWYRQTLGQGPEFLTYFQNEAQLEKSRLLSDRFSAERPKGSFSTLEIQRTEQGDSAMYLCASSTSGNNERFFGPGTRLTVL.

This sequence joins TRBV30 and TRBJ2-2; weak D call: TRBD1 (5 bases). Germline loops: CDR1 GTSNPN, CDR2 SVGIG (reference sequence). The CDR3 runs 16 residues. V was pared by 1 base and J by 3 bases, with 15 bases between. The CDR3 reads CAWSAGSRFYTGELFF. For the CDR3, the DNA is TGTGCCTGGAGTGCAGGGTCCCGATTTTACACCGGGGAGCTGTTTTTT.

The V gene is TRBV7-2, the J gene TRBJ2-7; 7 nucleotides line up with TRBD1. With V trimmed by 5 bases and J by 2 bases, 6 bases remained unmatched. Germline V lookup: CDR1 SGHTA, CDR2 FQGNSA. CDR3 length: 14 amino acids. CDR3 DNA sequence: TGTGCCAGCAGCCCAGGGGGTCCTCCCTACGAGCAGTACTTC. Translating gives CASSPGGPPYEQYF. The full variable domain, its missing parts supplied by reference TRBV7-2 and TRBJ2-7, is GAGVSQSPSNKVTEKGKDVELRCDPISGHTALYWYRQSLGQGLEFLIYFQGNSAPDKSGLPSDRFSAERTGGSVSTLTIQRTQQEDSAVYLCASSPGGPPYEQYFGPGTRLTVT.

A few counts support this clone. The chain is built from TRBV6-6 and TRBJ2-7; 9 positions agree with TRBD1. CDR3 length equals 14 residues. Germline lookup yields CDR1 MNHNY and CDR2 SVGAGI (reference sequence). V lost 5 bases, J lost 4 bases, and 6 bases stayed unmatched. CDR3 coding DNA: TGTGCCAGCAGTCCCGACAGGGGGAAATACGAGCAGTACTTC. This codes for CASSPDRGKYEQYF.

This clone came up a few times. The chain joins TRBV11-2 to TRBJ2-4, with D perhaps matching TRBD1 (5 bases). V dropped 5 bases and J dropped 11 bases, with 10 bases sitting between them. From germline, CDR1 is SGHAT and CDR2 FQNNGV. The CDR3 sequence is 11 residues long. In nucleotides, the CDR3 is TGTGCCAGCAGCGGCGGACACCTTCAGTACTTC. Amino acid sequence: CASSGGHLQYF.

V and J are TRBV5-6 and TRBJ2-3; TRBD2 agrees at 9 bases. Trimming at V came to 2 bases and at J to 3 bases, leaving 4 bases not matched to a gene. CDR3 length: 15 residues. The V gene's germline CDR1 is SGHDT and CDR2 YYEEEE. This CDR3 is CASSLAGGGTDTQYF. As DNA, the CDR3 is TGTGCCAGCAGCTTAGCGGGGGGAGGGACAGATACGCAGTATTTT.

The chain is built from TRBV9 and TRBJ1-1; 7 bases map to TRBD1. CDR1 is SGDLS and CDR2 is YYNGEE in the germline V gene. V shed 4 bases, J shed 1 base, and the junction held 16 bases outside the gene matches. This CDR3 comprises 18 residues. The CDR3 coding sequence is TGTGCCAGCAGCTCCCGAGGAGGGGGCGCGATTGGGAACACTGAAGCTTTCTTT. Protein product: CASSSRGGGAIGNTEAFF.

The V and J genes are TRBV11-1 and TRBJ2-5, with 9 bases fitting TRBD1. The CDR3 is 14 residues long. CDR1 and CDR2 from the germline V gene are SGHAT and FQDESV (reference sequence). V dropped 5 bases and J dropped 4; count of bases not matched to a gene: 5. CDR3 coding DNA: TGTGCCAGCAGCACGGGACAGGGTGGAGAGACCCAGTACTTC. Amino acids: CASSTGQGGETQYF.

The chain links TRBV6-6 to TRBJ2-3; tentatively, D is TRBD2 (6 bases). The CDR3 consists of 16 residues. In germline, CDR1 is MNHNY, CDR2 SVGAGI (reference sequence). V was pared by 1 base and J by 6 bases, with 17 bases between. This chain's CDR3 is CASSYYGTLGGDTQYF. The CDR3 DNA reads TGTGCCAGCAGTTACTACGGGACTCTAGGCGGTGATACGCAGTATTTT.

The chain links TRBV2 to TRBJ1-1, with 8 bases fitting TRBD1. V gave up 7 bases and J gave up 4 bases; unmatched junction bases: 8. CDR1 SNHLY and CDR2 FYNNEI come from the germline V gene. The length of the CDR3 is 14 residues. The CDR3 coding sequence is TGTGCCAGCAATATTGACAGGGGAAGCACTGAAGCTTTCTTT. This gives the protein CASNIDRGSTEAFF.

This CDR3 is CASSLGSQYEQYF. Written as DNA, the CDR3 is TGTGCCAGCAGTTTGGGCAGTCAATACGAGCAGTACTTC. The V call is TRBV12-3 or TRBV12-4, the J call TRBJ2-7; D remains ambiguous. The CDR3 consists of 13 residues. V lost 3 bases, J lost 4 bases, and 10 bases lay in between.

The V and J genes are TRBV5-1 and TRBJ2-1, with 12 bases lining up with TRBD2. Germline CDR1 is SGHRS and CDR2 is YFSETQ. V was clipped by 4 bases and J by 6 bases; unmatched bases: 8. The CDR3 extends over 16 amino acids. CDR3 loop: CASSPELAGGLNEQFF. CDR3 nucleotides: TGCGCCAGCAGCCCGGAACTAGCGGGGGGCCTCAATGAGCAGTTCTTC.

The J gene is TRBJ2-5, the V gene TRBV9; 7 bases align to TRBD1. The CDR3 is 17 amino acids. V gave up 0 bases and J gave up 1 base; unmatched junction bases: 9. Germline CDR1 and CDR2: SGDLS and YYNGEE. The DNA of the CDR3 is TGTGCCAGCAGCGTAGTCGACAGTGGACAGGCCCAAGAGACCCAGTACTTC. Its translation is CASSVVDSGQAQETQYF.

The chain uses TRBV19 and TRBJ1-5; no clear D gene. The germline V and J ends were trimmed by 2 bases and 6 bases, with 32 bases remaining between them. The CDR3 extends over 21 amino acids. Germline lookup yields CDR1 LNHDA and CDR2 SQIVND (reference sequence). The CDR3 loop is CASSIWSLDLLGGGRSQPQHF. The DNA for the CDR3 is TGTGCCAGTAGTATATGGTCTTTGGACTTATTGGGAGGAGGTAGAAGTCAGCCCCAGCATTTT. Supplemented by reference TRBV19 and TRBJ1-5, the full variable domain reads DGGITQSPKYLFRKEGQNVTLSCEQNLNHDAMYWYRQDPGQGLRLIYYSQIVNDFQKGDIAEGYSVSREKKESFPLTVTSAQKNPTAFYLCASSIWSLDLLGGGRSQPQHFGDGTRLSIL.

The chain joins TRBV27 to TRBJ1-4; D is undetermined. The CDR3 totals 15 residues. CDR1 MNHEY and CDR2 SMNVEV come from the germline V gene (reference sequence). Trimming pared 4 bases from V and 0 bases from J, leaving 9 bases between. The CDR3 reads CASSSPSATNEKLFF. The CDR3, as DNA: TGTGCCAGCAGTTCCCCGTCCGCAACTAATGAAAAACTGTTTTTT.

The rearrangement uses TRBV2 and TRBJ2-3; 8 nucleotides match TRBD2. This CDR3 contains 14 residues. Germline CDR1 and CDR2: SNHLY and FYNNEI. Trimming removed 6 bases from V and 2 bases from J; junction bases left unmatched: 4. CDR3 bases: TGTGCCAGCAGGATCGGGGGGGCCACAGATACGCAGTATTTT. The encoded protein is CASRIGGATDTQYF.

This clone occurred a few times. This chain links TRBV18 with TRBJ1-1; D is ambiguous. The CDR3 is made up of 14 amino acids. Trimming shortened V by 0 bases and J by 7 bases, and 12 bases separated the two germline ends. Germline CDR1 and CDR2: KGHSH and LQKENI. Here the CDR3 reads CASSPPNLAGEAFF. The CDR3 region has the DNA TGTGCCAGCTCACCACCGAATCTTGCGGGTGAAGCTTTCTTT.

The chain carries TRBV6-2 or TRBV6-3 and TRBJ2-5; 8 nucleotides match TRBD1. With 6 bases clipped from V and 5 bases from J, the junction kept 11 bases outside the gene matches. Germline-derived CDR1 and CDR2 are MNHEY and SVGEGT. This CDR3 region has 15 residues. In DNA form, the CDR3 reads TGTGCCAGCAGCGATCGGACAGGGTCGTGGGAGACCCAGTACTTC. This encodes CASSDRTGSWETQYF.

The chain has TRBV10-3 and TRBJ2-3; 9 bases match TRBD2. V was pared by 6 bases and J by 6 bases, with 7 bases of the junction left unmatched. The CDR3 runs 14 residues. Germline V CDR1 and CDR2: ENHRY, SYGVKD. The DNA of the CDR3 is TGTGCCATCAGGAGACTAGCGGACGAGGATACGCAGTATTTT. It codes for CAIRRLADEDTQYF.

V is TRBV11-2 and J is TRBJ1-5, with D uncertain. V lost 1 base and J lost 5, with 6 bases in between. This CDR3 has 13 residues. Per germline, CDR1 SGHAT and CDR2 FQNNGV. The DNA for the CDR3 is TGTGCCAGCAGCTTAGCTCCAGATCAGCCCCAGCATTTT. Encoded protein: CASSLAPDQPQHF.

The chain links TRBV7-8 to TRBJ2-7; D unresolved. The germline V gene encodes CDR1 SGHVS and CDR2 FQNEAQ. The CDR3 runs 13 residues. V lost 0 bases and J lost 2, with 5 bases in between. In DNA form, the CDR3 reads TGTGCCAGCAGCTTAGCGGAGCCCTACGAGCAGTACTTC. Translated, it gives CASSLAEPYEQYF.

A few counts support this clone. This rearrangement joins TRBV7-9 to TRBJ1-1; 8 bases fit TRBD1. Germline lookup yields CDR1 SEHNR and CDR2 FQNEAQ (reference sequence). The V gene end was trimmed by 4 bases and the J gene end by 7 bases; junction bases not matched to a gene: 8. This CDR3 is 14 amino acids long. The CDR3 here is CASSSGGQGLEAFF. In nucleotides, the CDR3 is TGTGCCAGCAGCTCCGGAGGACAGGGACTTGAAGCTTTCTTT.

This clone has a handful of counts. This sequence joins TRBV10-3 and TRBJ2-2, with D tentatively TRBD1 (6 bases). V was pared by 4 bases and J by 1 base, with 10 bases between. The CDR3 has 15 residues. CDR1 is ENHRY and CDR2 is SYGVKD in the germline V gene. In nucleotides, the CDR3 is TGTGCCATCAGTGCGAGAGGGGGGAACACCGGGGAGCTGTTTTTT. It specifies CAISARGGNTGELFF.

V gene TRBV25-1 combines with J gene TRBJ2-5, with TRBD1 identical over 11 bases. Germline values: CDR1 MGHDK, CDR2 SYGVNS. V shed 5 bases and J 7 bases; nucleotides not matched to a gene: 6. CDR3 length: 14 amino acids. DNA for the CDR3: TGTGCCAGCAGTCGGGGACAGGGGGTGGGGACCCAGTACTTC. This translates into CASSRGQGVGTQYF.

This clone has just a few counts. The V and J genes are TRBV7-9 and TRBJ1-5, with D maybe TRBD1 (6 bases). Per germline, CDR1 SEHNR and CDR2 FQNEAQ (reference sequence). The CDR3 covers 13 residues. V lost 5 bases, J lost 5 bases, and 10 bases lay in between. CDR3 coding DNA: TGTGCCAGCAGCCCAACAGGGTATCAGCCCCAGCATTTT. It specifies CASSPTGYQPQHF. Complete variable domain (other parts from reference TRBV7-9 and TRBJ1-5): DTGVSQNPRHKITKRGQNVTFRCDPISEHNRLYWYRQTLGQGPEFLTYFQNEAQLEKSRLLSDRFSAERPKGSFSTLEIQRTEQGDSAMYLCASSPTGYQPQHFGDGTRLSIL.